The 13 T cell receptor beta chains in this list originate from one sample, sequenced in a study of molecular identifiers for immune sequencing clone quantification. TCRdb analysed the PCR reads with MiXCR anew, one entry per CDR3 protein. The sample yields approximately 550,000 distinct CDR3 sequences, around 23% seen once. The sequencing sample was made of naive CD8+ T cells from blood, with Jurkat cell RNA spiked in. Described subset: FACS-sorted CD8+CD4-CCR7+CD45RA+ naive T cells. Every receptor here comes from a human donor in good health. Some libraries in this study had Jurkat cell RNA spiked in.

Remarks on this clonotype: Given the absence of the conserved phenylalanine or tryptophan at the CDR3 end, a read error is likely. The chain carries TRBV7-3 and TRBJ1-1; TRBD1 is a possible D gene (5 bases). Germline V CDR1 and CDR2: SGHTA, FQGTGA. With 0 bases removed from V and 4 bases from J, the gap between germline ends came to 12 bases. The CDR3 covers 15 residues. The CDR3 bases are TGTGCCAGCAGCTTAACGGGGGGTTTTAGCACTGAAGCTTTCCTT. Translation: CASSLTGGFSTEAFL.

This clonotype has more than one count but fewer than ten. This chain connects TRBV7-2 to TRBJ2-7; TRBD1 might be the D (6 bases). The CDR3 sequence is 14 residues long. Trimming cost V 5 bases and J 3 bases, with 14 bases left between them. The germline CDR1 and CDR2 sequences are SGHTA and FQGNSA. CDR3 sequence (DNA): TGTGCCAGCAGCATAATGGACAGCAACTACGAGCAGTACTTC. It is translated as CASSIMDSNYEQYF.

In this sample, this clonotype turned up many times. This chain links TRBV4-1 with TRBJ2-1; 7 positions agree with TRBD1. Losses at the gene ends were 5 bases for V and 7 bases for J; bases not matched to a gene: 5. The length of the CDR3 is 13 residues. CDR1 and CDR2 (germline): MGHRA, YSYEKL. The DNA of the CDR3 is TGCGCCAGCAGCTCCAACAGGGGAAATGAGCAGTTCTTC. Translating it yields CASSSNRGNEQFF.

This clonotype was recorded at least ten times. The J gene is TRBJ1-1, the V gene TRBV4-1; a possible D gene is TRBD1 (5 bases). Germline V gene lookup returns CDR1 MGHRA and CDR2 YSYEKL. This CDR3 has 16 residues. Trimming cost V 0 bases and J 1 base, with 12 bases left between them. The CDR3 DNA follows: TGCGCCAGCAGCCAAGATCGAAGGGGCCCGAACACTGAAGCTTTCTTT. Its protein product is CASSQDRRGPNTEAFF.

This chain joins TRBV7-9 and TRBJ2-7, with 8 bases matching TRBD1. The V segment lost 5 bases and the J segment 3 bases; nucleotides outside the gene matches: 9. Germline loops: CDR1 SEHNR, CDR2 FQNEAQ (reference sequence). The CDR3 contains 15 residues. Here the CDR3 DNA reads TGTGCCAGCAGCCCCAGACAGGGGACGAACTACGAGCAGTACTTC. Its protein product is CASSPRQGTNYEQYF. The full variable domain, completed using reference TRBV7-9 and TRBJ2-7, is DTGVSQNPRHKITKRGQNVTFRCDPISEHNRLYWYRQTLGQGPEFLTYFQNEAQLEKSRLLSDRFSAERPKGSFSTLEIQRTEQGDSAMYLCASSPRQGTNYEQYFGPGTRLTVT.

In its sample, this clonotype was seen a few times. The chain links TRBV27 to TRBJ2-7; the D gene is possibly TRBD2 (5 bases). From germline, CDR1 is MNHEY and CDR2 SMNVEV (reference sequence). V was cut by 5 bases and J by 3 bases, with 11 bases left in between. CDR3 length: 13 residues. In DNA form, the CDR3 reads TGTGCCAGCAGTCTAACAGACTACTACGAGCAGTACTTC. Amino acids: CASSLTDYYEQYF.

This clonotype was counted between two and nine times. The gene calls are TRBV5-4 and TRBJ2-5; D is unclear. Trimming stripped 0 bases from V and 3 bases from J, with 9 bases between. CDR3 length: 14 amino acids. CDR1 and CDR2 (germline): SGHNT, YYREEE (reference sequence). This CDR3 is CASSLVDTEETQYF. The CDR3 DNA follows: TGTGCCAGCAGCTTGGTAGATACCGAAGAGACCCAGTACTTC.

Concerning this clonotype: The junction does not match germline at one end; this may be a read error. The chain carries TRBV5-1 and TRBJ2-7; D gene ambiguous. Looked up from germline, CDR1 is SGHRS and CDR2 is YFSETQ. This CDR3 comprises 13 residues. The CDR3 is CASSYGPAYEQSF. The CDR3 coding sequence is TGCGCCAGCAGCTACGGGCCCGCCTACGAGCAGTCCTTC. Combining the CDR3 with reference TRBV5-1 and TRBJ2-7 gives the whole variable domain KAGVTQTPRYLIKTRGQQVTLSCSPISGHRSVSWYQQTPGQGLQFLFEYFSETQRNKGNFPGRFSGRQFSNSRSEMNVSTLELGDSALYLCASSYGPAYEQSFGPGTRLTVT.

Only a few counts were recorded for this clonotype. The CDR3 loop is CASSLIEYNEQFF. In DNA form, the CDR3 reads TGTGCCAGCAGCTTAATAGAATACAATGAGCAGTTCTTC. The chain combines TRBV7-8 with TRBJ2-1, with no clear D. The CDR3 runs to 13 residues. Germline V CDR1 and CDR2: SGHVS, FQNEAQ. Trimming cost V 2 bases and J 4 bases, with 6 bases left between them. The complete variable domain, with remaining parts taken from reference TRBV7-8 and TRBJ2-1, reads GAGVSQSPRYKVAKRGQDVALRCDPISGHVSLFWYQQALGQGPEFLTYFQNEAQLDKSGLPSDRFFAERPEGSVSTLKIQRTQQEDSAVYLCASSLIEYNEQFFGPGTRLTVL.

Worth noting for this clonotype: Here the CDR3 omits its conserved ending phenylalanine or tryptophan, so a read error is the likely source. The DNA is omitted, as the CDR3 cannot be located on it reliably, and the CDR3 follows TCRdb's listing. This sequence joins TRBV12-3 or TRBV12-4 and TRBJ1-5; TRBD1 is the table's D call and was not checked against the DNA. Both ends counted, the CDR3 spans 17 residues. CDR3: CASSEGQWARWDQPQQY.

A note on this clonotype: One end of the junction fails to match germline, which may point to a read error. The rearrangement links TRBV2 to TRBJ1-5; D uncertain. This CDR3 contains 14 residues. Germline CDR1 reads SNHLY; CDR2 reads FYNNEI. The CDR3 nucleotides read TGTGCCGGCAGTGAAGTGGGTCGCAATCAGCCCCAGCATTTT. Translated: CAGSEVGRNQPQHF.

The chain carries TRBV4-3 and TRBJ2-2; tentatively, D is TRBD2 (5 bases). With 4 bases removed from V and 6 bases from J, the gap between germline ends came to 27 bases. Germline values: CDR1 LGHNA, CDR2 YSLEER. CDR3 size: 19 residues. CDR3 in amino acids: CASSPRVIGLEGSSGELFF. The CDR3 nucleotides are TGCGCCAGCAGCCCGAGGGTAATCGGGCTAGAGGGAAGTTCCGGGGAGCTGTTTTTT.

The J gene is TRBJ1-4, the V gene TRBV9, with 10 bases matching TRBD1. CDR1 is SGDLS, CDR2 YYNGEE, per germline. CDR3 length: 15 residues. J lost 8 bases, V lost 3 bases, and 7 bases had no gene match. The chain's CDR3 is CASSATGGGGEKLFF. CDR3 nucleotides: TGTGCCAGCAGCGCGACAGGGGGCGGTGGGGAAAAACTGTTTTTT. The full variable domain, with the rest looked up from reference TRBV9 and TRBJ1-4, is DSGVTQTPKHLITATGQRVTLRCSPRSGDLSVYWYQQSLDQGLQFLIQYYNGEERAKGNILERFSAQQFPDLHSELNLSSLELGDSALYFCASSATGGGGEKLFFGSGTQLSVL.